The 8 T cell receptor beta chains presented below share a single source sample, sequenced in a study of cytomegalovirus exposure and HLA in healthy donors. Primers included in the PCR were 60 Vbeta and 13 Jbeta primers. The protocol was immunoSEQ multiplex PCR, while the TCRdb copy is restricted to in-frame clones and leaves out a portion. Of 60,000 or so clones detected, 60% to 85% appear once; the ten largest clones hold approximately 3.4%. Source material: PBMCs. These receptors originate from a woman between 40 and 55 years old in good health and CMV-seropositive.

The chain employs TRBV29-1 and TRBJ1-1; D uncertain. Per germline, CDR1 SQVTM and CDR2 ANQGSEA. There are 15 residues in the CDR3. Deletions cut 4 bases from V and 0 bases from J, with 15 bases between. CDR3 loop: CSVVLGGRMNTEAFF. For the CDR3, the DNA is TGCAGCGTTGTCCTAGGCGGTAGGATGAACACTGAAGCTTTCTTT.

J is TRBJ1-2 and V is TRBV29-1, with 8 bases matching TRBD1. CDR3 size: 16 residues. The germline CDR1 and CDR2 sequences are SQVTM and ANQGSEA. Unmatched junction bases numbered 17, after V lost 4 bases and J lost 7 bases. The DNA of the CDR3 is TGCAGCGTTGGGGGGGCCTTTGGACAGGGAGAAGCTGGCTACACCTTC. Amino acid sequence: CSVGGAFGQGEAGYTF.

The V call is TRBV30, the J call TRBJ2-3; 14 bases line up with TRBD2. CDR3 length: 13 residues. The V gene end was trimmed by 7 bases and the J gene end by 5 bases; junction bases not matched to a gene: 2. Germline CDR1 is GTSNPN and CDR2 is SVGIG (reference sequence). The CDR3: CALTSGGEDTQYF. DNA of the CDR3: TGTGCCTTGACTAGCGGGGGGGAAGATACGCAGTATTTT.

The J gene is TRBJ2-1, the V gene TRBV5-4; tentative D call: TRBD1 (6 bases). Trimming pared 4 bases from V and 1 base from J, leaving 15 bases between. Germline values: CDR1 SGHNT, CDR2 YYREEE (reference sequence). The CDR3 contains 16 residues. CDR3 sequence reads: CASSPTGWASYNEQFF. DNA of the CDR3: TGTGCCAGCAGCCCAACAGGGTGGGCTTCCTACAATGAGCAGTTCTTC.

The chain is built from TRBV29-1 and TRBJ2-5; D is uncertain. The end of the DNA is better explained by TRBJ2-7, so the J call may be wrong. The germline V gene encodes CDR1 SQVTM and CDR2 ANQGSEA. This CDR3 is built from 12 residues. The CDR3 DNA reads TGCAGCGTTGCTCGCGATCGTTACGAGCAGTACTTC. Translated: CSVARDRYEQYF.

The chain links TRBV19 to TRBJ1-2; possibly TRBD1 for D (5 bases). This CDR3 is built from 13 residues. CDR1 and CDR2 (germline): LNHDA, SQIVND (reference sequence). Between the trimmed V and J ends, which lost 8 bases and 4 bases, there was a span of 14 bases. As DNA, the CDR3 is TGTGCCAGTCGGGGGTTCGACTCCTATGGCTACACCTTC. Translating gives CASRGFDSYGYTF.

The chain has TRBV9 and TRBJ2-6; weak D call: TRBD1 (5 bases). The CDR3 has 19 amino acids. CDR1 and CDR2 from the germline V gene are SGDLS and YYNGEE. V was trimmed by 4 bases and J by 0 bases, leaving 20 bases between them. Written as DNA, the CDR3 is TGTGCCAGCAGCCCTAAAGGACAAATGCTTTCCTCTGGGGCCAACGTCCTGACTTTC. Translating it yields CASSPKGQMLSSGANVLTF. Full variable domain (remainder filled in from reference TRBV9 and TRBJ2-6): DSGVTQTPKHLITATGQRVTLRCSPRSGDLSVYWYQQSLDQGLQFLIQYYNGEERAKGNILERFSAQQFPDLHSELNLSSLELGDSALYFCASSPKGQMLSSGANVLTFGAGSRLTVL.

V and J are TRBV2 and TRBJ2-5, with D perhaps TRBD1 (5 bases). The germline V gene has CDR1 SNHLY and CDR2 FYNNEI. V was clipped by 4 bases and J by 5 bases, with 14 bases between them. The CDR3 runs 14 residues. CDR3 region: CASSGSQGSETQYF. The CDR3 DNA reads TGTGCCAGCAGTGGATCCCAGGGCTCGGAGACCCAGTACTTC. Using reference TRBV2 and TRBJ2-5 for the parts outside the CDR3, the full variable domain is EPEVTQTPSHQVTQMGQEVILRCVPISNHLYFYWYRQILGQKVEFLVSFYNNEISEKSEIFDDQFSVERPDGSNFTLKIRSTKLEDSAMYFCASSGSQGSETQYFGPGTRLLVL.